The 22 T cell receptor beta chains below come from one sample, sequenced in a study of T cells in Graves' hyperthyroidism and ophthalmopathy. The TCR beta CDR3 regions underwent amplification using RNA transcripts as the source. TCR CDR3 underwent first-round RT-PCR with the HTBI primer set. From the multiplex PCR reads, TCRdb called clonotypes with MiXCR, one entry per CDR3 protein. The sample has around 350,000 distinct CDR3 sequences, 20% to 25% seen once. Material: blood. These receptors were collected from a man aged 50 to 59 with Graves' hyperthyroidism.

This clonotype turned up a few times. The rearrangement joins TRBV6-1 to TRBJ2-3; no firm D call. Deletions cut 3 bases from V and 4 bases from J, with 14 bases between. CDR1 is MNHNS, CDR2 SASEGT, per germline. The CDR3 is 15 residues long. The CDR3 sequence is CASSDGGLRADTQYF. The CDR3 DNA follows: TGTGCCAGCAGTGATGGTGGGTTGAGAGCAGATACGCAGTATTTT.

This clonotype occurred many times. The rearrangement links TRBV28 to TRBJ2-4; D uncertain. Germline CDR1 is MDHEN and CDR2 is SYDVKM. Trimming stripped 8 bases from V and 0 bases from J, with 11 bases between. The CDR3 runs 14 residues. CDR3 DNA sequence: TGTGCCAGCTCTCGCGTTCTAGCCAAAAACATTCAGTACTTC. Encoded protein: CASSRVLAKNIQYF.

V and J are TRBV10-1 and TRBJ2-1; 10 bases match TRBD1. After removal of 6 bases from V and 5 bases from J, the junction contained 7 bases not matched to a gene. The CDR3 runs 15 residues. Per the germline V gene, CDR1 is WNHNN and CDR2 is SYGVQD (reference sequence). CDR3 coding DNA: TGCGCCAGCAGCCTCGGGACAGGGGTGGACAATGAGCAGTTCTTC. It encodes CASSLGTGVDNEQFF.

This chain connects TRBV10-2 to TRBJ1-4, with D perhaps matching TRBD1 (5 bases). Germline CDR1 is WSHSY and CDR2 is SAAADI. V was cut by 0 bases and J by 7 bases, with 15 bases left in between. The CDR3 is made up of 16 amino acids. The CDR3 bases are TGCGCCAGCAGTGAGTCGTACGACAGCGGGGTTGAAAAACTGTTTTTT. Protein product: CASSESYDSGVEKLFF.

This chain links TRBV5-4 with TRBJ2-5; weak D call: TRBD1 (6 bases). CDR3 length: 16 residues. Deletions cut 6 bases from V and 4 bases from J, with 22 bases between. Per the germline V gene, CDR1 is SGHNT and CDR2 is YYREEE (reference sequence). CDR3 sequence (DNA): TGTGCCAGCACCCGAGGTGGTGGGGGCAAAGGAGAGACCCAGTACTTC. Translation: CASTRGGGGKGETQYF.

V and J are TRBV5-1 and TRBJ2-7; 9 bases are a match to TRBD1. V shed 4 bases and J 5 bases; nucleotides not matched to a gene: 13. Looked up from germline, CDR1 is SGHRS and CDR2 is YFSETQ. The CDR3 totals 16 residues. The DNA of the CDR3 is TGCGCCAGCAGCGCCGTTTTGGGGGACAGGGTCCACGAGCAGTACTTC. It codes for CASSAVLGDRVHEQYF.

This clonotype was seen at least ten times. The chain recombines TRBV20-1 with TRBJ2-3; D is unresolved. CDR1 DFQATT and CDR2 SNEGSKA come from the germline V gene (reference sequence). The V end was cut by 3 bases, the J end by 6 bases, with 7 bases between. The CDR3 totals 11 residues. The CDR3 DNA follows: TGCAGTGCTAGGTGGATGGATACGCAGTATTTT. Translated: CSARWMDTQYF.

This clonotype was picked up many times. V is TRBV11-3 and J is TRBJ2-1, with D unresolved. CDR3 length: 12 amino acids. The V gene lost 3 bases and the J gene lost 10 bases, with 10 bases spanning the gap. CDR1 and CDR2 (germline): SGHNT, YENEEA. As DNA, the CDR3 is TGTGCCAGCAGCTTGGGTACACGGGAGCAGTTCTTC. Protein sequence: CASSLGTREQFF.

The table lists this clonotype with many counts. The V gene is TRBV7-2, the J gene TRBJ2-7, with 8 bases matching TRBD1. With 5 bases clipped from V and 1 base from J, the junction kept 7 bases outside the gene matches. Germline-derived CDR1 and CDR2 are SGHTA and FQGNSA. The CDR3 loop spans 15 amino acids. CDR3 DNA sequence: TGTGCCAGCAGCCCCCATCGGGACAGGTCCTACGAGCAGTACTTC. Translation gives CASSPHRDRSYEQYF.

In the case of this clonotype: One end of the junction does not line up with germline, which may come from a read error. The J gene is TRBJ2-3, the V gene TRBV5-1; D gene uncertain. Germline CDR1 is SGHRS and CDR2 is YFSETQ. The length of the CDR3 is 15 residues. CDR3 DNA sequence: TGCGCCAGCAGCACCTCTCCTTCTCGCACAGATACGCCGTATTTT. It codes for CASSTSPSRTDTPYF. The full variable domain, its missing parts supplied by reference TRBV5-1 and TRBJ2-3, is KAGVTQTPRYLIKTRGQQVTLSCSPISGHRSVSWYQQTPGQGLQFLFEYFSETQRNKGNFPGRFSGRQFSNSRSEMNVSTLELGDSALYLCASSTSPSRTDTPYFGPGTRLTVL.

In its sample, this clonotype was seen a few times. In DNA form, the CDR3 reads TGTGCCACCCGAAGCGCGGCTAGCAATCAGCCCCAGCATTTT. Its translation is CATRSAASNQPQHF. The V gene is TRBV6-1, the J gene TRBJ1-5; D remains unclear. The CDR3 runs to 14 residues. The germline V and J ends were trimmed by 10 bases and 0 bases, with 13 bases remaining between them. Germline CDR1 MNHNS, CDR2 SASEGT.

This clonotype has ten or more counts. The rearrangement links TRBV18 to TRBJ2-3; D is possibly TRBD1 (6 bases). The V end was cut by 3 bases, the J end by 0 bases, with 7 bases between. This CDR3 is 14 amino acids long. In germline, CDR1 is KGHSH, CDR2 LQKENI. The CDR3 DNA follows: TGTGCCAGCTCACCGGGGGCTAGCACAGATACGCAGTATTTT. Its translation is CASSPGASTDTQYF.

The chain is built from TRBV2 and TRBJ2-7, with 7 bases lining up with TRBD2. The trim removed 8 bases at V and 5 bases at J, leaving 9 bases unmatched. The germline CDR1 and CDR2 sequences are SNHLY and FYNNEI. The CDR3 loop spans 13 amino acids. DNA of the CDR3: TGTGCCAGCTGTGCGGGAGAAGCTAACGAGCAGTACTTC. As protein: CASCAGEANEQYF.

This chain links TRBV6-1 with TRBJ1-5, with a tentative D call TRBD1 (5 bases). Germline V gives CDR1 MNHNS, CDR2 SASEGT. Trimming removed 4 bases at V and 4 bases at J, with 17 bases between. The CDR3 spans 16 residues. The DNA of the CDR3 is TGTGCCAGCAGTGCTGTCTTGGGGCAGAAAAATCAGCCCCAGCATTTT. It is translated as CASSAVLGQKNQPQHF.

This clonotype was detected a few times. This sequence joins TRBV6-2 or TRBV6-3 and TRBJ2-7; 7 nucleotides line up with TRBD2. Germline-derived CDR1 and CDR2 are MNHEY and SVGEGT. V gave up 6 bases and J gave up 1 base; unmatched junction bases: 6. This CDR3 is built from 14 residues. The CDR3 loop is CASRRGEGSYEQYF. DNA of the CDR3: TGTGCCAGCAGGAGAGGGGAGGGTTCCTACGAGCAGTACTTC.

The gene calls are TRBV15 and TRBJ1-1; 8 bases align to TRBD1. The CDR3 consists of 11 residues. Germline CDR1 and CDR2: LNHNV and YYDKDF (reference sequence). J lost 10 bases, V lost 6 bases, and 4 bases had no gene match. CDR3 coding DNA: TGTGCCACCAGACAGGGGGGGGTAGCTTTCTTT. Translating it yields CATRQGGVAFF.

The gene calls are TRBV20-1 and TRBJ1-2; tentative D call: TRBD1 (6 bases). Germline lookup yields CDR1 DFQATT and CDR2 SNEGSKA (reference sequence). Trimming pared 0 bases from V and 4 bases from J, leaving 15 bases between. The CDR3 is 15 residues long. The CDR3 loop reads CSARDGHGTLYGYTF. Written as DNA, the CDR3 is TGCAGTGCTAGAGATGGCCACGGGACACTCTATGGCTACACCTTC.

At least ten counts were recorded for this clonotype. V gene TRBV27 combines with J gene TRBJ2-3, with D uncertain. Germline assignment: CDR1 MNHEY and CDR2 SMNVEV (reference sequence). CDR3 length: 13 residues. V dropped 5 bases and J dropped 4 bases, with 10 bases sitting between them. CDR3 residues: CASSPGPSDTQYF. CDR3 DNA sequence: TGTGCCAGCAGTCCTGGTCCATCAGATACGCAGTATTTT.

This clonotype has just a few counts. The junction shows a germline mismatch at one end, possibly a read error. The chain uses TRBV7-2 and TRBJ2-2; D is uncertain. Germline values: CDR1 SGHTA, CDR2 FQGNSA. The CDR3 loop spans 17 amino acids. CDR3 amino acids: CASSLAGARSNTGELFF. The CDR3 nucleotides read TGTGCTAGCAGCTTAGCTGGAGCCCGATCGAACACCGGGGAGCTGTTTTTT.

This clonotype has a count of ten or more. The V call is TRBV6-5, the J call TRBJ2-7, with 11 positions matching TRBD2. Germline V CDR1 and CDR2: MNHEY, SVGAGI. Trimming removed 1 base from V and 7 bases from J; junction bases left unmatched: 6. The CDR3 covers 15 residues. The CDR3 spells CASSYFSGRVGEQYF. The CDR3, as DNA: TGTGCCAGCAGTTACTTTAGCGGGAGGGTCGGTGAGCAGTACTTC.

Details on this clonotype: One junction end does not reproduce the germline sequence, and a read error may be involved. This chain uses TRBV7-9 with TRBJ2-3, with 16 bases fitting TRBD2. The CDR3 spans 19 residues. Germline CDR1 is SEHNR and CDR2 is FQNEAQ (reference sequence). The DNA for the CDR3 is TGTGCCAGCAGCGTAGCTACGGGACTAGCGGGAGGGAATCTGGATACGCAGTATTTT. This encodes CASSVATGLAGGNLDTQYF.

This clonotype has a handful of counts. The rearrangement links TRBV20-1 to TRBJ1-5; D is possibly TRBD1 (5 bases). Trimming took 1 base from V and 5 from J, leaving 12 bases between them. Germline values: CDR1 DFQATT, CDR2 SNEGSKA (reference sequence). The CDR3 sequence is 14 residues long. The CDR3 nucleotides read TGCAGTGCTAGAGGGGAGGGGACTTATCAGCCCCAGCATTTT. It yields the protein CSARGEGTYQPQHF.